This TCR beta chain was captured by sequencing in a study of shared clonotypes between healthy human individuals. Study at large: Each donor contributed plates that comprised three CD4 naive, three CD4 memory, two CD8 naive and one CD8 memory. Findings and limits, study-wide: Sample collection involved blood only; tissue repertoires are likely different.

Remarks on this clone: Its specificity is not known.

Authors' analysis steps: Filtering of immunoSEQ junctional sequences could not match full-length read filtering. Sequenced by immunoSEQ multiplex PCR; TCRdb stores in-frame clones only, minus some. For V, J and clone size, that table is used; D and trimming come from the DNA. Of about 2 million clones in the sample, about 95% are singletons; the top ten hold around 1.2%. CD45RO negativity and positive selection for CCR7 defined naive CD8 cells, a population that excluded terminally differentiated effector memory CD45RA+ cells. The ends were cut back, 4 bases at V and 10 bases at J, with 17 bases in the middle. Germline lookup yields CDR1 GTSNPN and CDR2 SVGIG (reference sequence). This CDR3 comprises 14 residues.

Material for sequencing was naive CD8+ T cells sorted from blood. This chain links TRBV30 with TRBJ1-6; D might be TRBD1 (5 bases). This clonotype was obtained from a man between 18 and 29 years old in good health. The chain's CDR3 is CAWTLHSGTSPLHF. The CDR3 DNA sequence: TGTGCCTGGACCTTACATAGTGGGACGTCACCCCTCCACTTT.